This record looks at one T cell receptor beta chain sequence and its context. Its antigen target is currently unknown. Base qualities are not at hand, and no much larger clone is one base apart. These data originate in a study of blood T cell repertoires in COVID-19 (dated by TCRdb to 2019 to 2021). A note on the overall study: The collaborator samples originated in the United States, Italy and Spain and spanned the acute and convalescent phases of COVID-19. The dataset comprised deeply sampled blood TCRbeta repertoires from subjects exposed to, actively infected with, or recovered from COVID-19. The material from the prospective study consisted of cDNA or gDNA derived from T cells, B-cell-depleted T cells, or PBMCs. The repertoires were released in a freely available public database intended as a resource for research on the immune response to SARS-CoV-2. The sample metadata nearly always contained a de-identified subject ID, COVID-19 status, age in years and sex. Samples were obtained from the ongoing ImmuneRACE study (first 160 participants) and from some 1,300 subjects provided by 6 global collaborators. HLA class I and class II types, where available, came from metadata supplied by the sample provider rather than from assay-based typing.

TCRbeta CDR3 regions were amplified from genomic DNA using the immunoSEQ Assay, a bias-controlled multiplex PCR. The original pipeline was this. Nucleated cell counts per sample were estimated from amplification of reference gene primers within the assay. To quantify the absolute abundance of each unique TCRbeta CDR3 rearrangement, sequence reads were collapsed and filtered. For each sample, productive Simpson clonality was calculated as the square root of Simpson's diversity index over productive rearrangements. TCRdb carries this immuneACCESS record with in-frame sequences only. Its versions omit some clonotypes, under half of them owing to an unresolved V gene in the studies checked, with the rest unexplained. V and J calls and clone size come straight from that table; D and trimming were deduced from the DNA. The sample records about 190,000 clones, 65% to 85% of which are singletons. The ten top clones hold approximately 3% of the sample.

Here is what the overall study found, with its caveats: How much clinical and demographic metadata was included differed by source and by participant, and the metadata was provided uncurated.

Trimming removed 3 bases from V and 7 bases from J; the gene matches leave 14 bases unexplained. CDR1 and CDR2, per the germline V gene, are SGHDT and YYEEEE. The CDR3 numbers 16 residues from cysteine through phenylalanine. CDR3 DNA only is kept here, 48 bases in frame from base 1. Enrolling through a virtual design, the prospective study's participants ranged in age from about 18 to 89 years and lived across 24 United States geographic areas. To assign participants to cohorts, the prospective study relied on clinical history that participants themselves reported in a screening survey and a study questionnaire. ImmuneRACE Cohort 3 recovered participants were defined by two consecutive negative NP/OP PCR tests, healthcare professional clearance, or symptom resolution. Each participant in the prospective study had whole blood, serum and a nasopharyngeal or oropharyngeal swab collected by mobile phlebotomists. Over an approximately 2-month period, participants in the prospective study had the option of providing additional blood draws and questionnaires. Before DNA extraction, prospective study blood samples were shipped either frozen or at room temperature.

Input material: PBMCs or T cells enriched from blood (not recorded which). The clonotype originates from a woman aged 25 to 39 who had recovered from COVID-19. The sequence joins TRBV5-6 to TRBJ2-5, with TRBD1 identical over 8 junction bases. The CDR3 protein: CASSSEGQGPRGTQYF. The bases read TGTGCCAGCAGCTCGGAAGGACAGGGCCCTAGGGGGACCCAGTACTTC.